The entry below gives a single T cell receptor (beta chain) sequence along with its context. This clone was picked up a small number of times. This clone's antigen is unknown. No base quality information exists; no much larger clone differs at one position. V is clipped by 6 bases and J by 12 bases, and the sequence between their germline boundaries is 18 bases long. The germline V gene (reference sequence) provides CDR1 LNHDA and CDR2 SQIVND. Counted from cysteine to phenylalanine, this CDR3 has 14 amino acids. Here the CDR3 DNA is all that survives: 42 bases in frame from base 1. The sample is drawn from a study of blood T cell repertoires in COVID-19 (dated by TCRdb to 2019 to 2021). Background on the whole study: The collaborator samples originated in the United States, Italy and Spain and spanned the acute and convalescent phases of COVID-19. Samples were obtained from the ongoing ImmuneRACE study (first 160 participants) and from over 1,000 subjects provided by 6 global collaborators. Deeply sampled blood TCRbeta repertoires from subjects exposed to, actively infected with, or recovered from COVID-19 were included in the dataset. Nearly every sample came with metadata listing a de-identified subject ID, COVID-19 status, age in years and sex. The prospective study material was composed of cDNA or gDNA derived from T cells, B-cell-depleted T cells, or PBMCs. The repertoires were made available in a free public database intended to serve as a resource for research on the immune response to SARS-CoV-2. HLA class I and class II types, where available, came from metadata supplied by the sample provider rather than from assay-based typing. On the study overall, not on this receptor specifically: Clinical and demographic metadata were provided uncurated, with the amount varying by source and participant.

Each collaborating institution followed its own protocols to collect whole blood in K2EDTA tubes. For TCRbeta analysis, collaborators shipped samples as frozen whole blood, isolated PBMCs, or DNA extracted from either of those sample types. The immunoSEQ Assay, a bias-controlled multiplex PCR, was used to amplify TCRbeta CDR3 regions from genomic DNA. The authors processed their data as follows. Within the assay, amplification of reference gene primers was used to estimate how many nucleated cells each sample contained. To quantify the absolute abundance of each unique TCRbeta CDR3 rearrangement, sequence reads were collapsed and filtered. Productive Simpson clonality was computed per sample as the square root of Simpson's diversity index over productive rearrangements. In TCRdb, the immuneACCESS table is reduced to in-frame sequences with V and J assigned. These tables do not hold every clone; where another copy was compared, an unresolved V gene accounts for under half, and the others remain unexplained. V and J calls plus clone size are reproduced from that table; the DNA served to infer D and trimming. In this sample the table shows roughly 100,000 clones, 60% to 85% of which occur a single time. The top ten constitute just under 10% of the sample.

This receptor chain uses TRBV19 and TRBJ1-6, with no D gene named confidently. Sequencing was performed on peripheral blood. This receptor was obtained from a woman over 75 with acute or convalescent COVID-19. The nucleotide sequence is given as TGTGCCAGTAGATATAGAAGTGAAAGAGGACCCCTCCACTTT. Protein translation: CASRYRSERGPLHF. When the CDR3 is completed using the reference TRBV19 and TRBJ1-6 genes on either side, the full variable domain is DGGITQSPKYLFRKEGQNVTLSCEQNLNHDAMYWYRQDPGQGLRLIYYSQIVNDFQKGDIAEGYSVSREKKESFPLTVTSAQKNPTAFYLCASRYRSERGPLHFGNGTRLTVT.